Listed here are 21 T cell receptor beta chains from one sample, sequenced in a study of molecular identifiers for immune sequencing clone quantification (dated by TCRdb to about 2018). Receptor amplification or capture employed PCR. The reads were generated on an Illumina HiSeq 4000. The raw public data were reprocessed by TCRdb itself: fastp quality trimming at Q25, MiXCR clonotype calling, in-frame beta chains only. One record per CDR3 amino acid sequence lists the most common genes and DNA. In all, the sample holds some 35,000 distinct CDR3 sequences, and approximately 20% of those were seen once. More than 0.95% of the sample belongs to the ten largest clones. Sequencing used naive CD8+ T cells from blood, with Jurkat cell RNA spiked in. The sample's cell subset or site, from its label and the paper: FACS-sorted CD8+CD4-CCR7+CD45RA+ naive T cells. The receptors were gathered from a human donor in good health. Some libraries in this study had Jurkat cell RNA spiked in.

At least ten counts were recorded for this clonotype. This sequence joins TRBV19 and TRBJ2-7; TRBD2 agrees at 9 bases. Germline V gene sequence: CDR1 LNHDA, CDR2 SQIVND (reference sequence). The CDR3 covers 14 residues. With 6 bases clipped from V and 2 bases from J, the junction kept 5 bases outside the gene matches. CDR3 sequence: CASSPAGGAYEQYF. Here the CDR3 DNA reads TGTGCCAGTAGCCCAGCGGGAGGCGCCTACGAGCAGTACTTC.

This clonotype was observed at least ten times. The CDR3 bases are TGTGCCAGCAGTCTTGGGACAGGGAGATTGAACACTGAAGCTTTCTTT. Translated, it gives CASSLGTGRLNTEAFF. The chain employs TRBV27 and TRBJ1-1; 9 nucleotides agree with TRBD1. Trimming at V came to 5 bases and at J to 0 bases, leaving 7 bases not matched to a gene. The germline CDR1 and CDR2 sequences are MNHEY and SMNVEV (reference sequence). The CDR3 runs to 16 residues.

Judged by abundance, this clonotype is medium-sized. This chain uses TRBV7-6 with TRBJ1-1, with D unresolved. This CDR3 has 12 amino acids. V was trimmed by 0 bases and J by 11 bases, leaving 10 bases between them. Germline loops: CDR1 SGHVS, CDR2 FNYEAQ. CDR3 bases: TGTGCCAGCAGCTTAGCGTCAGAGCCGGCTTTCTTT. Amino acid sequence: CASSLASEPAFF.

About this clonotype itself: This may be a read error, as it is one base from a much larger clone. The chain carries TRBV6-2 or TRBV6-3 and TRBJ2-7, with 10 bases fitting TRBD1. The CDR3 consists of 16 residues. Looked up from germline, CDR1 is MNHEY and CDR2 is SVGEGT. In DNA form, the CDR3 reads TGTGCCAGCAGTTCATCCCCGGGACAGGGGACGTACGGGCAGTACTTC. Translation gives CASSSSPGQGTYGQYF.

This clonotype appeared many times. V gene TRBV19 combines with J gene TRBJ2-7, with 10 bases matching TRBD1. There are 15 residues in the CDR3. With 6 bases clipped from V and 1 base from J, the junction kept 6 bases outside the gene matches. From germline, CDR1 is LNHDA and CDR2 SQIVND (reference sequence). The DNA of the CDR3 is TGTGCCAGTAGCCCTGGACAGGGGGGGTCCTACGAGCAGTACTTC. Protein sequence: CASSPGQGGSYEQYF.

This clonotype was recorded at least ten times. CDR3 residues: CASKLDRPNRNTEAFF. The CDR3 DNA reads TGCGCCAGCAAACTGGATCGACCGAATCGGAACACTGAAGCTTTCTTT. The chain employs TRBV5-1 and TRBJ1-1, with D unclear. CDR3 size: 16 residues. The germline V gene encodes CDR1 SGHRS and CDR2 YFSETQ. V dropped 6 bases and J dropped 1 base, with 19 bases sitting between them.

This clonotype was found a few times. The junction and the germline gene differ at one end; a read error may be behind it. The chain is built from TRBV3-1 and TRBJ2-7, with TRBD2 identical over 9 bases. The germline V gene has CDR1 LGHDT and CDR2 YNNKEL (reference sequence). The CDR3 is 15 residues long. CDR3 residues: CASSQVGLAVYEQYF. The CDR3 bases are TGTGCCAGCAGCCAAGTGGGACTAGCTGTCTACGAGCAGTACTTT.

This clonotype was seen ten or more times. V is TRBV4-3 and J is TRBJ2-7, with 9 bases identical to TRBD1. From germline, CDR1 is LGHNA and CDR2 YSLEER. This CDR3 is built from 15 residues. Germline trimming cut 6 bases from V and 4 bases from J; bases unmatched to any gene: 10. CDR3 residues: CASRYSAGTGYEQYF. DNA of the CDR3: TGCGCCAGCAGGTATAGCGCCGGGACAGGGTACGAGCAGTACTTC.

This clonotype was counted ten times or more. The rearrangement uses TRBV15 and TRBJ1-1, with a tentative D call TRBD1 (6 bases). V lost 7 bases, J lost 3 bases, and 15 bases lay in between. The CDR3 is 14 residues long. Germline lookup yields CDR1 LNHNV and CDR2 YYDKDF (reference sequence). The CDR3 loop reads CATKGGAEYTEAFF. The CDR3, as DNA: TGTGCCACCAAAGGGGGAGCAGAGTACACTGAAGCTTTCTTT.

As to this clonotype: This may be a read error: a much more frequent sequence differs by one nucleotide. This CDR3 fails to terminate in the conserved phenylalanine or tryptophan, so it likely reflects a read error. This sequence joins TRBV25-1 and TRBJ2-7; the D is unclear. Between the trimmed V and J ends, which lost 2 bases and 6 bases, there was a span of 20 bases. Germline CDR1 is MGHDK and CDR2 is SYGVNS. The CDR3 covers 16 residues. The chain's CDR3 is CASSEKVSSPFCEQYS. DNA for the CDR3: TGTGCCAGCAGTGAAAAGGTCAGTAGTCCGTTCTGCGAGCAGTACTCC.

This clonotype was counted ten times or more. J is TRBJ2-3 and V is TRBV3-1; TRBD1 matches at 10 bases. The junction had 4 bases not matched to a gene; V was cut back by 4 bases and J by 3 bases. The V gene's germline CDR1 is LGHDT and CDR2 YNNKEL (reference sequence). This CDR3 has 15 residues. The CDR3 region has the DNA TGTGCCAGCAGCCTCCGGGACAGGGGAACAGATACGCAGTATTTT. Translation gives CASSLRDRGTDTQYF.

There are many counts of this clonotype. The J gene is TRBJ2-7, the V gene TRBV29-1; the D gene is possibly TRBD1 (6 bases). CDR1 is SQVTM, CDR2 ANQGSEA, per germline. This CDR3 has 14 residues. V was shortened by 3 bases and J by 1 base, with 13 bases between the two germline ends. CDR3 sequence reads: CSVDGPQGSYEQYF. As DNA, the CDR3 is TGCAGCGTTGACGGCCCACAGGGATCCTACGAGCAGTACTTC.

This chain joins TRBV7-3 and TRBJ2-1; D is possibly TRBD1 (6 bases). The CDR3 sequence is 13 residues long. Germline-derived CDR1 and CDR2 are SGHTA and FQGTGA. V was shortened by 4 bases and J by 8 bases, with 12 bases between the two germline ends. The CDR3 region is CASSSTGWDEQFF. CDR3 in DNA: TGTGCCAGCAGCTCGACAGGCTGGGATGAGCAGTTCTTC.

Comments on this clonotype: Given a much more abundant clone one base away, this may be a read error. The chain joins TRBV18 to TRBJ2-3; D not certain. The germline V gene has CDR1 KGHSH and CDR2 LQKENI. This CDR3 has 13 amino acids. CDR3 loop: CACSYWGTDTQYF. CDR3 coding DNA: TGTGCCTGCTCATACTGGGGCACAGATACGCAGTATTTT.

As concerns this clonotype: This may be a read error, as it is one base from a much larger clone. The rearrangement uses TRBV27 and TRBJ2-1; D uncertain. Germline-derived CDR1 and CDR2 are MNHEY and SMNVEV (reference sequence). CDR3 length: 15 residues. The CDR3 here is CACSLIGSGADEQFF. The CDR3 nucleotides are TGTGCCTGCAGTTTAATAGGGTCCGGCGCGGATGAGCAGTTCTTC.

This clonotype has ten or more counts. The chain recombines TRBV6-5 with TRBJ2-3, with 7 bases aligning to TRBD2. The CDR3 has 16 residues. Per germline, CDR1 MNHEY and CDR2 SVGAGI. V gave up 6 bases and J gave up 0 bases; unmatched junction bases: 9. The CDR3 sequence is CASSPGGLTSTDTQYF. The CDR3 DNA reads as TGTGCCAGCAGCCCGGGGGGACTTACTAGCACAGATACGCAGTATTTT.

This clonotype was seen ten or more times. CDR3 in DNA: TGTGCCAGCAGTCAACGTCTGCGGGAGGCTACAGATACGCAGTATTTT. Its protein is CASSQRLREATDTQYF. V usage is TRBV7-9 and J usage is TRBJ2-3; 8 bases align to TRBD2. Germline CDR1 SEHNR, CDR2 FQNEAQ (reference sequence). Trimming at V came to 6 bases and at J to 3 bases, leaving 11 bases not matched to a gene. CDR3 length: 16 residues.

This clonotype showed up many times. This chain joins TRBV10-3 and TRBJ1-1, with TRBD1 matching over 7 bases. The length of the CDR3 is 15 residues. The germline V gene encodes CDR1 ENHRY and CDR2 SYGVKD. The V and J ends lost 3 bases and 5 bases, in that order; junction bases with no gene match: 9. The CDR3, as DNA: TGTGCCATCAGTGACTCCCGACAGGGTCTGACTGAAGCTTTCTTT. This encodes CAISDSRQGLTEAFF.

This clonotype was recorded many times. The chain joins TRBV4-3 to TRBJ2-2; TRBD2 matches 11 bases. V gave up 0 bases and J gave up 4 bases; unmatched junction bases: 10. Germline V gives CDR1 LGHNA, CDR2 YSLEER. The CDR3 has 19 amino acids. The CDR3 spells CASSQDLASGGSLTGELFF. CDR3 sequence (DNA): TGCGCCAGCAGCCAAGATTTGGCTAGCGGGGGGTCTCTCACCGGGGAGCTGTTTTTT.

This clonotype showed up just a few times. CDR3 sequence: CASSWETGIDYGYTF. Written as DNA, the CDR3 is TGTGCCAGCAGCTGGGAGACAGGGATCGACTATGGCTACACCTTC. The chain couples TRBV5-5 to TRBJ1-2, with 7 nucleotides matching TRBD1. V shed 3 bases, J shed 3 bases, and the junction held 8 bases outside the gene matches. Germline V gene data show CDR1 as SGHKS and CDR2 as YYEKEE (reference sequence). This CDR3 has 15 residues. Using reference TRBV5-5 and TRBJ1-2 for the parts outside the CDR3, the full variable domain is DAGVTQSPTHLIKTRGQQVTLRCSPISGHKSVSWYQQVLGQGPQFIFQYYEKEERGRGNFPDRFSARQFPNYSSELNVNALLLGDSALYLCASSWETGIDYGYTFGSGTRLTVV.

This chain connects TRBV7-2 to TRBJ2-3, with 14 bases that match TRBD2. From germline, CDR1 is SGHTA and CDR2 FQGNSA. The ends lost 5 bases at V and 2 bases at J; junction bases unmatched: 3. This CDR3 is built from 16 residues. CDR3 loop: CASSLGLAGVTDTQYF. CDR3 coding DNA: TGTGCCAGCAGCCTGGGACTAGCGGGGGTCACAGATACGCAGTATTTT.